This T cell receptor beta chain stems from a study of T cell clonotyping in hematopoietic cell transplantation. Study results and caveats: Recipient TCR diversity dropped after transplant; expanded clonotypes rose from day 30 to 180. Cells were unsorted, so CD4 and CD8 contributions were not separated.

Repertoires were generated with immunoSEQ multiplex PCR, while TCRdb's copy carries only in-frame clones and drops some. The sample lists about 9,300 clones; 86% were seen once. The CDR3 spans 13 residues. V was clipped by 0 bases and J by 11 bases, with 16 bases between them. Germline assignment: CDR1 SQVTM and CDR2 ANQGSEA. As concerns this clone: Antigen: not known.

Blood collection times were about day -28 and days 30, 100, 180 posttransplant. This receptor was obtained from a human patient who had an allogeneic stem cell transplant, so the T cells may come from the graft donor. The donor label of this sample is uncertain. Some clones in this sample may be carry-over from other donors' samples. This specimen consisted of PBMCs, obtained 180 days after allogeneic stem cell transplant. The V call is TRBV29-1, the J call TRBJ1-1, with a weak D call TRBD1 (6 bases). The CDR3 here is CSVEDRTQGGAFF. The CDR3 DNA is TGCAGCGTTGAAGACCGAACACAGGGAGGGGCTTTCTTT.